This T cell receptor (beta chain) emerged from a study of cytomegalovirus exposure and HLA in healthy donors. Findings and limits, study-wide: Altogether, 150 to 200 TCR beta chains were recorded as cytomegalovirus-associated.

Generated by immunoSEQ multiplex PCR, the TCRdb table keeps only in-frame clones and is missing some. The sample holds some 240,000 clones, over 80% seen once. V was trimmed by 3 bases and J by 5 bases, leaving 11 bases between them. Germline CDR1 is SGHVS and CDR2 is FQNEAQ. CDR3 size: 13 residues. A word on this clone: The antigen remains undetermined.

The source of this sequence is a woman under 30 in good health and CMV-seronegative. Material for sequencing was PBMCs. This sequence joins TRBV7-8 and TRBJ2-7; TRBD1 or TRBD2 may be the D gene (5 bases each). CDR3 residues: CASSFLTGHEQYF. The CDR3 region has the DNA TGTGCCAGCAGCTTCCTAACGGGACACGAGCAGTACTTC.